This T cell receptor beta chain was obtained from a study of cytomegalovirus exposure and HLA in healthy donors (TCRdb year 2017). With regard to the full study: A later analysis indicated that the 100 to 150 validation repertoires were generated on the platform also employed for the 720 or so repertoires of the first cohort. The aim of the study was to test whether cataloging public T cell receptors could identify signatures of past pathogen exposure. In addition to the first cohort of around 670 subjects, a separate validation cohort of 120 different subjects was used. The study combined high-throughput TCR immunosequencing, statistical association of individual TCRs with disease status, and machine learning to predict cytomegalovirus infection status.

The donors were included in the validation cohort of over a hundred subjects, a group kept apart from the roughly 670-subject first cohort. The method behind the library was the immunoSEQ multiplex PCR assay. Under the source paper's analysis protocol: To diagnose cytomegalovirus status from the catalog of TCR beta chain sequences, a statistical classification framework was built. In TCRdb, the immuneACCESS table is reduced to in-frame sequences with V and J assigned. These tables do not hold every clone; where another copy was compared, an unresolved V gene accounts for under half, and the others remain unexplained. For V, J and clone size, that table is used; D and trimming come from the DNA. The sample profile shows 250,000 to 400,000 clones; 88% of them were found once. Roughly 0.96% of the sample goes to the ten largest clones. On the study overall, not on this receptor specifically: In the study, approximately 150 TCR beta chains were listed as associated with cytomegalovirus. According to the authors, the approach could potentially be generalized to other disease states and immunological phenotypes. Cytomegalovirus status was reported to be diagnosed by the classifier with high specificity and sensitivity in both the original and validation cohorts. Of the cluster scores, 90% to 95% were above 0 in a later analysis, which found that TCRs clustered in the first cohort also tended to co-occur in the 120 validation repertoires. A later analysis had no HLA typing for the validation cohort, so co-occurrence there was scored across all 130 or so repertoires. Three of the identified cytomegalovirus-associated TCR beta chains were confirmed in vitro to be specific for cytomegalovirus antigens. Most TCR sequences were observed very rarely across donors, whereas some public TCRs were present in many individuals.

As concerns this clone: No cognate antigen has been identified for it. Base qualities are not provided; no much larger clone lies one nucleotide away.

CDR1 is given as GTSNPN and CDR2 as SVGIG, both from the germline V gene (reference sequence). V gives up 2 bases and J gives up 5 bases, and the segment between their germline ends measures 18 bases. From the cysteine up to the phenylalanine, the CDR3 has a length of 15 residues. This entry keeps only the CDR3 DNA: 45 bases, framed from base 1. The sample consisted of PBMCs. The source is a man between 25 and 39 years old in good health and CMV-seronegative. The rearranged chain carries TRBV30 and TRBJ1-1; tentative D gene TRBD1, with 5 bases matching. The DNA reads TGTGCCTGGAGTACTAATCCGGGGGTGGGGACTGAAGCTTTCTTT. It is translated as CAWSTNPGVGTEAFF. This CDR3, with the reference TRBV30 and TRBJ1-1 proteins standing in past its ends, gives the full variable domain SQTIHQWPATLVQPVGSPLSLECTVEGTSNPNLYWYRQAAGRGLQLLFYSVGIGQISSEVPQNLSASRPQDRQFILSSKKLLLSDSGFYLCAWSTNPGVGTEAFFGQGTRLTVV.